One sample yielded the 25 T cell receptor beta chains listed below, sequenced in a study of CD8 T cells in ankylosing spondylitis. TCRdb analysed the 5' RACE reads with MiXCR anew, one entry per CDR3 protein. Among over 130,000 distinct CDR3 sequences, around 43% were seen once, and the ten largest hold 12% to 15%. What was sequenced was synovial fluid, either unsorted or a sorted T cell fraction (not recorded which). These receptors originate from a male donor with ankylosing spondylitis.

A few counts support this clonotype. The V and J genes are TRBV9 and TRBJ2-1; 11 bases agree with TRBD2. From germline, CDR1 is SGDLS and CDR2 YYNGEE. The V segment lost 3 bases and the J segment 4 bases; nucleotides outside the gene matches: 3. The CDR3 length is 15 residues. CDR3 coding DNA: TGTGCCAGCAGCGCCTCTAGCGGGGGGTACAATGAGCAGTTCTTC. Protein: CASSASSGGYNEQFF.

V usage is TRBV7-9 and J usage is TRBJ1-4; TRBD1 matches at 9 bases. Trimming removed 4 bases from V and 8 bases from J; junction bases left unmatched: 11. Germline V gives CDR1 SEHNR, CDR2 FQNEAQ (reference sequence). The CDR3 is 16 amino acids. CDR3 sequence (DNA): TGTGCCAGCAGCTCTTACAGGGGGCGGTGGTACGAAAAACTGTTTTTT. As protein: CASSSYRGRWYEKLFF.

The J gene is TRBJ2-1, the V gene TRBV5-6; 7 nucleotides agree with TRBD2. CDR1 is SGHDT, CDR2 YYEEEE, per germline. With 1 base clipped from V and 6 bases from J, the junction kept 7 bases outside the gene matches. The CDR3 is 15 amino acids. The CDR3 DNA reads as TGTGCCAGCAGCTTGCTAGCGGCCCTAGGCAATGAGCAGTTCTTC. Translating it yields CASSLLAALGNEQFF.

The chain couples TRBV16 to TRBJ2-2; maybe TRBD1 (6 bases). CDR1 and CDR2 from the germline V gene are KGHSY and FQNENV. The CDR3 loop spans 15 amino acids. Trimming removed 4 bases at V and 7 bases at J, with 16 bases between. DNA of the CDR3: TGTGCCAGCAGCCGCTTTGGGGGCGCCAACGGGGAGCTGTTTTTT. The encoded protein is CASSRFGGANGELFF.

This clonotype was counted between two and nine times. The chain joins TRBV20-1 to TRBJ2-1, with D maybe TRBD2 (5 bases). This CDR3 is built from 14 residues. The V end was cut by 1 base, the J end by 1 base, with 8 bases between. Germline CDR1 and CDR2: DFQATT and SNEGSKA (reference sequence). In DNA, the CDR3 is TGCAGTGCTAGAGTATCGGGGTCCTACAATGAGCAGTTCTTC. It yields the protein CSARVSGSYNEQFF.

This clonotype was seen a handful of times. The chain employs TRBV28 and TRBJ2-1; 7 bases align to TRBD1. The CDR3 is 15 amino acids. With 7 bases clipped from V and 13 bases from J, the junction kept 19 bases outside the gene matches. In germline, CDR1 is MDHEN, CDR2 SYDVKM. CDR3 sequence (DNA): TGTGCCAGCACCCCGACAGGGACGGGCCCTCCAGGTCAGTTCTTC. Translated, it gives CASTPTGTGPPGQFF.

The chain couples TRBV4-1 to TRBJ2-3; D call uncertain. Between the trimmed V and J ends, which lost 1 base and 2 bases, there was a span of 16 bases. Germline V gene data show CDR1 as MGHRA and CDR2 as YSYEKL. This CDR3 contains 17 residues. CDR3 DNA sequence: TGCGCCAGCAGCCAAGGGCCCACGAGCGCCTACACAGATACGCAGTATTTT. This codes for CASSQGPTSAYTDTQYF.

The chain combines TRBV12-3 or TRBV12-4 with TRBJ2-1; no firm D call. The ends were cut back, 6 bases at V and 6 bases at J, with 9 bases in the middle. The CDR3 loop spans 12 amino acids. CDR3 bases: TGTGCCAGCAGGGGTGGAACCAATGAGCAGTTCTTC. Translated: CASRGGTNEQFF.

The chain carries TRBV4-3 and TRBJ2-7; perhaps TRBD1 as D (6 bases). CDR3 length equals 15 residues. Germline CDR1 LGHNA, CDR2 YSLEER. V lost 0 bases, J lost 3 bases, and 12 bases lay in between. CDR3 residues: CASSQEWTASYEQYF. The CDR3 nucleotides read TGCGCCAGCAGCCAAGAATGGACAGCGAGCTACGAGCAGTACTTC.

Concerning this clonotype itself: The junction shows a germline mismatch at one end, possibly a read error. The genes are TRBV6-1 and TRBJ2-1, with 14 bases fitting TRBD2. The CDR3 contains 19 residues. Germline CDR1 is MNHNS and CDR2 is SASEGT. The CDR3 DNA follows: TGTGCCCGCAGCCCCAACGGACTAGCGGGAGGCCCCCCACACAATGAGCAGTTCTTC. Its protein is CARSPNGLAGGPPHNEQFF.

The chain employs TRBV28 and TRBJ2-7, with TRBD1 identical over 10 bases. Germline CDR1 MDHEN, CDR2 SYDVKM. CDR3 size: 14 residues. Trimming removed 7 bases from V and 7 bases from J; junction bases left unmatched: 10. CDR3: CASILGTGAQEQYF. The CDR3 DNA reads TGTGCCAGCATTCTCGGGACAGGGGCTCAGGAGCAGTACTTC.

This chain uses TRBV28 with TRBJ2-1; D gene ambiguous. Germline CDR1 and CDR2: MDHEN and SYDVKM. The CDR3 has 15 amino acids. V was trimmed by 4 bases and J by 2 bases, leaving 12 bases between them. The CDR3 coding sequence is TGTGCCAGCAGTTACCTGCTAAGCACCTACAATGAGCAGTTCTTC. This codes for CASSYLLSTYNEQFF.

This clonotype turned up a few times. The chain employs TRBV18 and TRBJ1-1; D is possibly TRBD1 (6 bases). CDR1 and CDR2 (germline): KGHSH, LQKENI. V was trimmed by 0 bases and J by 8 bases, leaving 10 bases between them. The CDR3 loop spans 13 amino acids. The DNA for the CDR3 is TGTGCCAGCTCACCACCGGACAGTCAAGAAGCTTTCTTT. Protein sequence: CASSPPDSQEAFF. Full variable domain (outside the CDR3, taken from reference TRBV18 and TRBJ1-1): NAGVMQNPRHLVRRRGQEARLRCSPMKGHSHVYWYRQLPEEGLKFMVYLQKENIIDESGMPKERFSAEFPKEGPSILRIQQVVRGDSAAYFCASSPPDSQEAFFGQGTRLTVV.

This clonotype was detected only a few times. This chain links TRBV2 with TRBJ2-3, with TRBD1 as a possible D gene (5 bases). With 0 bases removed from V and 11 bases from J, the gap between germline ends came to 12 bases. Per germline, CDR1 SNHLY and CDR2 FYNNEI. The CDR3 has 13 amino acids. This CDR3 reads CASSEAWVREQYF. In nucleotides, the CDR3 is TGTGCCAGCAGTGAAGCGTGGGTCAGGGAGCAGTATTTT.

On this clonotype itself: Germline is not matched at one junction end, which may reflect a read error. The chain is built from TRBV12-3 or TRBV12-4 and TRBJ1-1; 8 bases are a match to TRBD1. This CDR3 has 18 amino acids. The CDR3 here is CASSIRWGDRGKNSEAFF. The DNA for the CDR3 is TGTGCCAGCAGTATTAGATGGGGAGACAGGGGCAAGAACTCTGAAGCTTTCTTT.

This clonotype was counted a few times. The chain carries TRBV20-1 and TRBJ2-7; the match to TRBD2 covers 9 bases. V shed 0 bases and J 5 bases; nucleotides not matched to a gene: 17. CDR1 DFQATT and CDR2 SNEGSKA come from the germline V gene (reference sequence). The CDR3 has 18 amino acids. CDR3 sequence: CSAREPTSGAPEIHEQYF. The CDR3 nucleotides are TGCAGTGCTAGAGAACCGACTAGCGGAGCACCCGAGATTCACGAGCAGTACTTC.

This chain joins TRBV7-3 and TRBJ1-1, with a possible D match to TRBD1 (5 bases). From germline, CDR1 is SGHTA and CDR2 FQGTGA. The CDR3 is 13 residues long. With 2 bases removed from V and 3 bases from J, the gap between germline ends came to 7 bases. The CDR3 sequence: CASSLRGDTEAFF. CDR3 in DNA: TGTGCCAGCAGCTTACGAGGGGACACTGAAGCTTTCTTT. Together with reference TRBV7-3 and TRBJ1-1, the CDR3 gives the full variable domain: GAGVSQTPSNKVTEKGKYVELRCDPISGHTALYWYRQSLGQGPEFLIYFQGTGAADDSGLPNDRFFAVRPEGSVSTLKIQRTERGDSAVYLCASSLRGDTEAFFGQGTRLTVV.

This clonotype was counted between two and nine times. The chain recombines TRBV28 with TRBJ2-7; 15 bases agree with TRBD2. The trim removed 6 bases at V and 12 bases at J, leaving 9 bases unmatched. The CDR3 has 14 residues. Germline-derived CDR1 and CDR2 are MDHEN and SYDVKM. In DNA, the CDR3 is TGTGCCAGCAGCCCTTGGACTAGCGGGAGGGCCGGGTACTTC. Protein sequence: CASSPWTSGRAGYF.

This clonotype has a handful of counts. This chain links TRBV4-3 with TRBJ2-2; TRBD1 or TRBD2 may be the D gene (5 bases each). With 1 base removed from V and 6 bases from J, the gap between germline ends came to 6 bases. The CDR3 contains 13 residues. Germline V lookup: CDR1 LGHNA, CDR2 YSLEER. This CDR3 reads CASSQGDAGELFF. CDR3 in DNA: TGCGCCAGCAGCCAAGGGGACGCCGGGGAGCTGTTTTTT.

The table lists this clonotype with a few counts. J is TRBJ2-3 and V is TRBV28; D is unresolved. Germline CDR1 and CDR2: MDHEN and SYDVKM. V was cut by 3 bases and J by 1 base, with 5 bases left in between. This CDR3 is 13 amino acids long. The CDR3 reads CASSLTRTDTQYF. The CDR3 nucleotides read TGTGCCAGCAGTTTGACCCGCACAGATACGCAGTATTTT.

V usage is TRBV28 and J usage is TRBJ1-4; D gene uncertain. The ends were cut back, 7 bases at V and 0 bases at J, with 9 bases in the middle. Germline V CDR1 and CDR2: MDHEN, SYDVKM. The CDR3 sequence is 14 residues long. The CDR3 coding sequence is TGTGCCAGCAACTACATAGCAACTAATGAAAAACTGTTTTTT. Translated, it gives CASNYIATNEKLFF.

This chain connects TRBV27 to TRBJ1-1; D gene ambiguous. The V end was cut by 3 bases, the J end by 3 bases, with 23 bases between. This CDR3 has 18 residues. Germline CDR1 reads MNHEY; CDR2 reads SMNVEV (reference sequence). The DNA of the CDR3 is TGTGCCAGCAGTTTCGGGTACCCCCGCCACCGGAGGTACACTGAAGCTTTCTTT. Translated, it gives CASSFGYPRHRRYTEAFF.

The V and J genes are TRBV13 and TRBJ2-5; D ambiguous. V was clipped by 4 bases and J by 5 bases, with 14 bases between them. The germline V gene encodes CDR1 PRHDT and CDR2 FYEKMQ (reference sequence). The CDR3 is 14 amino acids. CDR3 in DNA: TGTGCCAGCAGCTCGGACGGATCTTTTGAGACCCAGTACTTC. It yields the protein CASSSDGSFETQYF. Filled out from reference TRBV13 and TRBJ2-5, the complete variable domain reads AAGVIQSPRHLIKEKRETATLKCYPIPRHDTVYWYQQGPGQDPQFLISFYEKMQSDKGSIPDRFSAQQFSDYHSELNMSSLELGDSALYFCASSSDGSFETQYFGPGTRLLVL.

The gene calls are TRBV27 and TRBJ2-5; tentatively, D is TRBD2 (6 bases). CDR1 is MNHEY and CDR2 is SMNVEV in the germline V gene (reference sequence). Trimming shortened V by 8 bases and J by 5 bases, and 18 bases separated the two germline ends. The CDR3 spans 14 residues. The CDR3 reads CASGPTGVEETQYF. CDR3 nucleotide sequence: TGTGCCAGCGGCCCTACGGGAGTTGAGGAGACCCAGTACTTC.

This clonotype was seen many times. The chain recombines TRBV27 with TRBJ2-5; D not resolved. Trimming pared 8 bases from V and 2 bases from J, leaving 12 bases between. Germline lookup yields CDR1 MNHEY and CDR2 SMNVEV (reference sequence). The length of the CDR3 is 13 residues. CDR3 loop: CASRNLRQETQYF. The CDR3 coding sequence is TGTGCCAGCCGAAATTTGCGGCAAGAGACCCAGTACTTC.